Following are 6 T cell receptor beta chains from one sample sequenced in a study of OX40 agonist ivuxolimab in advanced cancers. To prepare the library, the immunoSEQ multiplex PCR assay was applied. In its TCRdb copy, this immuneACCESS table keeps in-frame sequences only and misses some clones. Where compared with another copy, unresolved V genes explain less than half of these, and the others have no known cause. A total of around 97,000 clones appear in this sample, about 90% of them only once. 5.5% of the sample is held by the ten biggest clonotypes. The source material was CD4+ or CD8+ T cells sorted from blood, sampled in a trial of the OX40 agonist ivuxolimab. Source of these receptors: an adult with an advanced solid tumor such as melanoma, head and neck, liver or kidney cancer.

The V and J genes are TRBV19 and TRBJ2-3; tentatively, D is TRBD2 (6 bases). The length of the CDR3 is 14 residues. Trimming cost V 4 bases and J 0 bases, with 8 bases left between them. The germline CDR1 and CDR2 sequences are LNHDA and SQIVND (reference sequence). The CDR3 region has the DNA TGTGCCAGTAGTAGGAGCGGGAGCACAGATACGCAGTATTTT. Translation: CASSRSGSTDTQYF.

The rearrangement uses TRBV6-1 and TRBJ1-4; D possibly corresponds to TRBD1 (6 bases). Germline values: CDR1 MNHNS, CDR2 SASEGT. V lost 4 bases to trimming and J lost 8 bases, with 20 bases between them. The CDR3 runs 16 residues. CDR3 DNA sequence: TGTGCCAGCAGTGGGCCGCGGGACATAGGACGGGAAAAACTGTTTTTT. Protein product: CASSGPRDIGREKLFF.

This clone was counted between two and nine times. J is TRBJ1-1 and V is TRBV9; possibly TRBD1 for D (6 bases). The CDR3 spans 13 residues. Looked up from germline, CDR1 is SGDLS and CDR2 is YYNGEE. Trimming cost V 1 base and J 4 bases, with 8 bases left between them. The CDR3 bases are TGTGCCAGCAGCGTAATACAGGGCACTGAAGCTTTCTTT. This translates into CASSVIQGTEAFF.

The chain uses TRBV7-2 and TRBJ2-3; 8 bases are shared with TRBD1. The CDR3 sequence is 15 residues long. V was clipped by 4 bases and J by 3 bases; unmatched bases: 6. Germline V gene lookup returns CDR1 SGHTA and CDR2 FQGNSA. The CDR3 loop reads CASSSGHRGTDTQYF. CDR3 coding DNA: TGTGCCAGCAGCTCCGGACACAGGGGGACAGATACGCAGTATTTT. The full variable domain, its missing parts supplied by reference TRBV7-2 and TRBJ2-3, is GAGVSQSPSNKVTEKGKDVELRCDPISGHTALYWYRQSLGQGLEFLIYFQGNSAPDKSGLPSDRFSAERTGGSVSTLTIQRTQQEDSAVYLCASSSGHRGTDTQYFGPGTRLTVL.

The chain employs TRBV11-2 and TRBJ2-6; unclear D gene. This CDR3 has 16 residues. CDR1 and CDR2 from the germline V gene are SGHAT and FQNNGV. The V end lost 5 bases, the J end lost 0 bases, and 11 bases lay between the germline ends. Written as DNA, the CDR3 is TGTGCCAGCAGCCCAGCACGGAGCTCTGGGGCCAACGTCCTGACTTTC. Translating gives CASSPARSSGANVLTF.

V is TRBV7-9 and J is TRBJ1-4, with D hard to call. Germline V gives CDR1 SEHNR, CDR2 FQNEAQ (reference sequence). The CDR3 is 14 residues long. Trimming left V 3 bases short and J 8 bases short, with 13 bases between. The CDR3 spells CASSFREGREKLFF. The CDR3 DNA is TGTGCCAGCAGCTTCCGTGAAGGGCGCGAAAAACTGTTTTTT.